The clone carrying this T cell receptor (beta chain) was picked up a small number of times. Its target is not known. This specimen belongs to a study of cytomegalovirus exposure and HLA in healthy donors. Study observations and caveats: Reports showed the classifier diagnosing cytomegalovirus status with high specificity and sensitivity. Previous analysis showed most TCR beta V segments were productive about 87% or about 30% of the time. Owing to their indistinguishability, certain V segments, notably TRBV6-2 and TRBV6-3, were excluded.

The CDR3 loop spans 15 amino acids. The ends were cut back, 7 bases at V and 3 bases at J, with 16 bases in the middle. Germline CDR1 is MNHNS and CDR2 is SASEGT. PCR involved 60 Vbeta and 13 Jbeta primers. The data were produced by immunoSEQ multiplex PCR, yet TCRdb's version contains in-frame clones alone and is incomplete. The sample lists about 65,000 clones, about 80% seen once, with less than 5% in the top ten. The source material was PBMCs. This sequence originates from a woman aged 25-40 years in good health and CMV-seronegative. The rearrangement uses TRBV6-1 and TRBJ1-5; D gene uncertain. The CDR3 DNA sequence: TGTGCCAGCAATTTGAGCAAAGTATACAATCAGCCCCAGCATTTT. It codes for CASNLSKVYNQPQHF.